This T cell receptor (beta chain) came from a study of blood T cell repertoires in COVID-19. Measured with immunoSEQ multiplex PCR; TCRdb has only the in-frame clones, and not every one. The profile shows roughly 250,000 clones, about 87% of them singletons. Germline values: CDR1 KGHSH, CDR2 LQKENI. V was clipped by 6 bases and J by 0 bases; unmatched bases: 6. This CDR3 has 17 amino acids. The table lists this clone with a count of one. This sequence joins TRBV18 and TRBJ2-3, with 13 bases fitting TRBD2. The clonotype originates from a woman between 40 and 55 years old with acute or convalescent COVID-19. Sequencing input: peripheral blood. The CDR3, as DNA: TGTGCCAGCTCGGCGGGACTAGCGGGGACTAGCACAGATACGCAGTATTTT. Translated, it gives CASSAGLAGTSTDTQYF.